The 11 T cell receptor beta chains below all came from one sample that was sequenced in a study of identical twins. TCRdb re-called the 5' RACE reads with MiXCR, one entry per CDR3 protein. The sample carries some 730,000 distinct CDR3 sequences, 18% recorded once. Another study also made use of these data, one on T cells expressing NK-cell markers.

Material: PBMCs. The receptors were gathered from a woman between 18 and 29 years old in good health.

V usage is TRBV20-1 and J usage is TRBJ2-1; D gene uncertain. This CDR3 region has 14 residues. V was clipped by 6 bases and J by 4 bases, with 16 bases between them. Germline assignment: CDR1 DFQATT and CDR2 SNEGSKA (reference sequence). CDR3 nucleotide sequence: TGCAGTGCCAGCGTGGTTTCGGGTTACAATGAGCAGTTCTTC. As protein: CSASVVSGYNEQFF.

This clonotype was detected only a few times. The genes are TRBV7-2 and TRBJ2-2; 8 bases line up with TRBD1. The CDR3 is made up of 15 amino acids. Looked up from germline, CDR1 is SGHTA and CDR2 is FQGNSA. The junction had 9 bases not matched to a gene; V was cut back by 5 bases and J by 7 bases. CDR3 in amino acids: CASSRDRNKGGELFF. DNA of the CDR3: TGTGCCAGCAGCCGGGACAGGAACAAAGGCGGGGAGCTGTTTTTT.

This chain links TRBV29-1 with TRBJ2-5, with D possibly matching TRBD1 (5 bases). CDR1 and CDR2 (germline): SQVTM, ANQGSEA. Trimming left V 2 bases short and J 3 bases short, with 10 bases between. CDR3 length equals 13 residues. CDR3 region: CSVEPGQEETQYF. As DNA, the CDR3 is TGCAGCGTTGAACCCGGACAAGAAGAGACCCAGTACTTC.

This clonotype has a handful of counts. This rearrangement joins TRBV9 to TRBJ2-7, with 10 bases lining up with TRBD1. The germline CDR1 and CDR2 sequences are SGDLS and YYNGEE. Trimming cost V 4 bases and J 5 bases; bases outside gene matches: 15. The CDR3 consists of 17 residues. CDR3 DNA sequence: TGTGCCAGCAGCTTGCAACTATGGGGGGGACAGGGGAACGAGCAGTACTTC. Protein product: CASSLQLWGGQGNEQYF.

The sample holds a few counts of this clonotype. This sequence joins TRBV20-1 and TRBJ2-3; the match to TRBD2 covers 7 bases. The CDR3 has 14 residues. Germline trimming cut 2 bases from V and 2 bases from J; bases unmatched to any gene: 4. In germline, CDR1 is DFQATT, CDR2 SNEGSKA (reference sequence). The CDR3 DNA follows: TGCAGTGCTAGACGAGCGGGGCCCACAGATACGCAGTATTTT. Protein product: CSARRAGPTDTQYF.

This clonotype was counted many times. V is TRBV7-2 and J is TRBJ1-6; 8 bases match TRBD1. V was clipped by 7 bases and J by 5 bases; unmatched bases: 7. Per germline, CDR1 SGHTA and CDR2 FQGNSA. The CDR3 has 15 amino acids. The CDR3 bases are TGTGCCAGCACTCTATACAGGGGGGATAATTCACCCCTCCACTTT. Translated, it gives CASTLYRGDNSPLHF.

This clonotype was seen a handful of times. V is TRBV6-5 and J is TRBJ2-2; D might be TRBD1 (5 bases). The CDR3 runs to 12 residues. Looked up from germline, CDR1 is MNHEY and CDR2 is SVGAGI. V shed 6 bases and J shed 6 bases, with 8 bases lying between them. The chain's CDR3 is CASRWTSGELFF. The CDR3 DNA reads TGTGCCAGCAGGTGGACATCCGGGGAGCTGTTTTTT.

This clonotype was observed a handful of times. The chain is built from TRBV5-1 and TRBJ2-1, with TRBD2 matching 8 bases. Germline CDR1 reads SGHRS; CDR2 reads YFSETQ. Unmatched junction bases numbered 10, after V lost 0 bases and J lost 5 bases. The length of the CDR3 is 17 residues. CDR3 region: CASSLGVGTSMDNEQFF. In nucleotides, the CDR3 is TGCGCCAGCAGCTTGGGTGTCGGGACTAGTATGGACAATGAGCAGTTCTTC.

V is TRBV3-1 and J is TRBJ2-4; no reliable D call. V dropped 4 bases and J dropped 4 bases, with 14 bases sitting between them. The germline V gene encodes CDR1 LGHDT and CDR2 YNNKEL (reference sequence). The CDR3 runs to 15 residues. The CDR3 sequence is CASSPQSVLKNIQYF. The DNA for the CDR3 is TGTGCCAGCAGCCCTCAATCCGTATTGAAAAACATTCAGTACTTC. Looking up the rest from reference TRBV3-1 and TRBJ2-4 gives the full variable domain: DTAVSQTPKYLVTQMGNDKSIKCEQNLGHDTMYWYKQDSKKFLKIMFSYNNKELIINETVPNRFSPKSPDKAHLNLHINSLELGDSAVYFCASSPQSVLKNIQYFGAGTRLSVL.

The rearrangement links TRBV20-1 to TRBJ1-1; no reliable D call. The CDR3 has 13 residues. CDR1 is DFQATT and CDR2 is SNEGSKA in the germline V gene (reference sequence). V was cut by 0 bases and J by 7 bases, with 12 bases left in between. The CDR3 DNA reads TGCAGTGCTAGAGATGGAATGGGGAATGAAGCTTTCTTT. Encoded protein: CSARDGMGNEAFF.

This clonotype has more than one count but fewer than ten. The chain joins TRBV5-1 to TRBJ1-1, with D uncertain. V was clipped by 6 bases and J by 1 base, with 10 bases between them. Germline lookup yields CDR1 SGHRS and CDR2 YFSETQ. The CDR3 runs 13 residues. CDR3 nucleotide sequence: TGCGCCAGCATCCCCCAACGGAACACTGAAGCTTTCTTT. As protein: CASIPQRNTEAFF.